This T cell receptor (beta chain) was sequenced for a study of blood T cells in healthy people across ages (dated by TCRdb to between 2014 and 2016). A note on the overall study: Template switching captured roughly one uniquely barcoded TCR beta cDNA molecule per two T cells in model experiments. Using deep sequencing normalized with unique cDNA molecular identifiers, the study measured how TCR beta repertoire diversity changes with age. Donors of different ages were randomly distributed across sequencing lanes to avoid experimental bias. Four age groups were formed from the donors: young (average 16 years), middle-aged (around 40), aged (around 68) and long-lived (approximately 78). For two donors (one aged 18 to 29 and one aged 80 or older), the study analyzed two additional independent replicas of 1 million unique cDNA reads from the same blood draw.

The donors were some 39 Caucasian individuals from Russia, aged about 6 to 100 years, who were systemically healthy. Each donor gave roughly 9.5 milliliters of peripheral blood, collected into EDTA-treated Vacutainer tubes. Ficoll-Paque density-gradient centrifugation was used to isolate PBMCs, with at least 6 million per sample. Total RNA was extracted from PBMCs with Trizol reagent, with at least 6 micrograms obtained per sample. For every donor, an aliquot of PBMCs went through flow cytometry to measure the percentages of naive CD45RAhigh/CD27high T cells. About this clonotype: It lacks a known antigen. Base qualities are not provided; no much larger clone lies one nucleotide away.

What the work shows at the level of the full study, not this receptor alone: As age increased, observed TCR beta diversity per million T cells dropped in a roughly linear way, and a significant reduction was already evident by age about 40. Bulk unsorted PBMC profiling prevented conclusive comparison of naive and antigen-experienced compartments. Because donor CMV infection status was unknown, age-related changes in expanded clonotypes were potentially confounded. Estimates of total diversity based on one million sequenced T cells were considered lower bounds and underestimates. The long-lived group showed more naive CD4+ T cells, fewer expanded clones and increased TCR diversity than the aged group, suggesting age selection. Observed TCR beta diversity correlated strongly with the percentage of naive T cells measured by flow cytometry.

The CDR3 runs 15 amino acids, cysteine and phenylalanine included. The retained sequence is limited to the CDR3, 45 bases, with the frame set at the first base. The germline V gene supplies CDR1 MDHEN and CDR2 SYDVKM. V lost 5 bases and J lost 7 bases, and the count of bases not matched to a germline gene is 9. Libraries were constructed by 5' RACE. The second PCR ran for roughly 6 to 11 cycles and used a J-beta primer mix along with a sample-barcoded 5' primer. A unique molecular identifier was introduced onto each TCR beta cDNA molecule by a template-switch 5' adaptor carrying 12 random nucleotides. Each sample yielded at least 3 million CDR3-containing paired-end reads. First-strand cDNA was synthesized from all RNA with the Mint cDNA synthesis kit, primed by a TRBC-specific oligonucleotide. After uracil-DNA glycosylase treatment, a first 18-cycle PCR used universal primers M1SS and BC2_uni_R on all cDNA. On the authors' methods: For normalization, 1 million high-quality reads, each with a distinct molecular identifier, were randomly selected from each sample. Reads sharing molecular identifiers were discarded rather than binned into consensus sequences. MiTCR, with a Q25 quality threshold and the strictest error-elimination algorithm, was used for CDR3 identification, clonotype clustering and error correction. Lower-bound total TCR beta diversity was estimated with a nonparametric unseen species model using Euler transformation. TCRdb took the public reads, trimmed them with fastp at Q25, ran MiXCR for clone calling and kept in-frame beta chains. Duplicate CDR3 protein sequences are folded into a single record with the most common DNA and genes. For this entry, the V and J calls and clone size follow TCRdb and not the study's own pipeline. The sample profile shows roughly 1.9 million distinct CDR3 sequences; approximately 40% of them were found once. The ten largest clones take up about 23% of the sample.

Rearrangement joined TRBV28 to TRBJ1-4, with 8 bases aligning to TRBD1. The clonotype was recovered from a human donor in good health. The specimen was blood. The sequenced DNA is TGTGCCAGCAGTGGACAGGGCGTTATAGGTGAAAAACTGTTTTTT. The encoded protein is CASSGQGVIGEKLFF.